This T cell receptor (beta chain) comes out of a study of cytomegalovirus exposure and HLA in healthy donors. There are 15 residues in the CDR3. The J segment lost 2 bases and the V segment lost 6 bases, leaving 10 bases of the junction unmatched. Germline CDR1 is MNHNS and CDR2 is SASEGT. PCR was performed using 60 Vbeta and 13 Jbeta primers. Repertoires were generated with immunoSEQ multiplex PCR, while TCRdb's copy carries only in-frame clones and drops some. The sample consists of about 100,000 clones, under 80% of them appearing once. Specimen: PBMCs. This sequence was found in a woman in her forties or fifties in good health and CMV-seropositive. This chain connects TRBV6-1 to TRBJ2-7; 7 bases agree with TRBD1. CDR3 residues: CASRDRITVAYEQYF. CDR3 nucleotides: TGTGCCAGCAGGGACAGGATTACCGTAGCCTACGAGCAGTACTTC.